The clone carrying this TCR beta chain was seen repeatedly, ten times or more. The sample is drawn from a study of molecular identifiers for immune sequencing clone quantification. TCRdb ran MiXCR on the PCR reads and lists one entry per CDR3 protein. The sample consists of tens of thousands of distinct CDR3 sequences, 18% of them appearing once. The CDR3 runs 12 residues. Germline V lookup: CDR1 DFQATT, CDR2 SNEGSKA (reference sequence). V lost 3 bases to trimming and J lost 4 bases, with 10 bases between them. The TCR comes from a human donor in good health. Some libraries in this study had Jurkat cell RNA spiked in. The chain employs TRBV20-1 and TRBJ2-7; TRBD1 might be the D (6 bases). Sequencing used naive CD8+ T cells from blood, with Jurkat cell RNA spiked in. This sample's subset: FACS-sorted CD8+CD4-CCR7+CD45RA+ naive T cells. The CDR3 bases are TGCAGTGCTAGTCCCCAGGGGTACGAGCAGTACTTC. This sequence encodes CSASPQGYEQYF.